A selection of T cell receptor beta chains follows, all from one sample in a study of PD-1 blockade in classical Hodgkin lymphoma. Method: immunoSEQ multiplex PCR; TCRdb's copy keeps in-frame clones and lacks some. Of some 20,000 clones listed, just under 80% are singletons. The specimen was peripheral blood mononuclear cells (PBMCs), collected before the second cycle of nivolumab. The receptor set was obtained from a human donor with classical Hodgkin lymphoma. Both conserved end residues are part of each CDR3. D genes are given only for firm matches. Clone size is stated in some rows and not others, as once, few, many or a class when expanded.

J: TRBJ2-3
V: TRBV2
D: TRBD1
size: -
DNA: TGTGCCATAAATGAGGACAGGGCGGTAGCAGATACGCAGTATTTT
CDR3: CAINEDRAVADTQYF

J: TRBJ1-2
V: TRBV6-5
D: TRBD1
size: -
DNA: TGTGCCAGCAGTGTCCAACCCGGGACAGGGTATGGCTACACCTTC
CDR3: CASSVQPGTGYGYTF

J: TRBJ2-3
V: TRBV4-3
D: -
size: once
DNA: TGCGCCAGCAGCCAAGAAAGGGTGGTGGATACGCAGTATTTT
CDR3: CASSQERVVDTQYF

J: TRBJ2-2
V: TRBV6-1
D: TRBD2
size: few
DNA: TGTGCCAGCAGTGAATGGCGGGGGGGCAGGCAGGGGGAGCTGTTTTTT
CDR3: CASSEWRGGRQGELFF

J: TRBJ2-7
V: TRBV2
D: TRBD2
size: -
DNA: TGTGCCAGCAGTGTAGCGGGAGTAGGCTACGAGCAGTACTTC
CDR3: CASSVAGVGYEQYF

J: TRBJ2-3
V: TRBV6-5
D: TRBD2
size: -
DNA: TGTGCCAGCAGTTACTTACTAGCGGGAGCAACAGATACGCAGTATTTT
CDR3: CASSYLLAGATDTQYF

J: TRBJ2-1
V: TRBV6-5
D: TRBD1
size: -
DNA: TGTGCCAGCAAGGGACAGGTGTACAATGAGCAGTTCTTC
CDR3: CASKGQVYNEQFF

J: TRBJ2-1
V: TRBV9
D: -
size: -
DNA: TGTGCCAGCAGCGACGACGCAAGCTCCTACAATGAGCAGTTCTTC
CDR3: CASSDDASSYNEQFF

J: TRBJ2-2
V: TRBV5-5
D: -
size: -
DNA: TGTGCCAGCAGCTTTTACGGGGGACCGAACACCGGGGAGCTGTTTTTT
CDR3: CASSFYGGPNTGELFF

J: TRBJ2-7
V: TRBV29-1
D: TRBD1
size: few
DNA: TGCAGCGTTTACACAGGGGGCTCCTACGAGCAGTACTTC
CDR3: CSVYTGGSYEQYF

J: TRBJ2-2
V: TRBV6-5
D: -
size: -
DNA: TGTGCCAGCAGTTGGTTAGCGGACACCGGGGAGCTGTTTTTT
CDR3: CASSWLADTGELFF

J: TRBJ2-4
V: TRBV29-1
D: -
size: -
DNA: TGCAGCGTAGGCGACAGACTAGCCAAAAACATTCAGTACTTC
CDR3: CSVGDRLAKNIQYF

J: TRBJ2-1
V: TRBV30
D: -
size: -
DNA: TGTGCCTGCGGCCCGAGCTCCTACAATGAGCAGTTCTTC
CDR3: CACGPSSYNEQFF

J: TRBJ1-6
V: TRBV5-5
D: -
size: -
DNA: TGTGCCAGCAGCTTATACGAGGTGGGACGCCGGGGGGCCCTCCACTTT
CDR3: CASSLYEVGRRGALHF

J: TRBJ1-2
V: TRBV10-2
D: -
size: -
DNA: TGCGCCAGTCAGGGTGTAGAGCGGGGGAACTATGGCTACACCTTC
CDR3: CASQGVERGNYGYTF